The 31 T cell receptor beta chains given below trace back to one sample, sequenced in a study of blood T cell repertoires in COVID-19. The protocol was immunoSEQ multiplex PCR, while the TCRdb copy is restricted to in-frame clones and leaves out a portion. The top ten hold under 35% of the sample, which has around 26,000 clones, more than 70% seen once. Source material: peripheral blood. All receptors derive from a human donor in a cohort sampled during active COVID-19.

The chain recombines TRBV5-1 with TRBJ2-2; D unclear. The CDR3 totals 15 residues. V was trimmed by 5 bases and J by 2 bases, leaving 13 bases between them. The germline V gene has CDR1 SGHRS and CDR2 YFSETQ. The CDR3, as DNA: TGCGCCAGCAGTACAGTACAAGGAAACACCGGGGAGCTGTTTTTT. Protein product: CASSTVQGNTGELFF.

The chain combines TRBV2 with TRBJ2-3; the match to TRBD2 covers 10 bases. This CDR3 is 15 amino acids long. V lost 7 bases to trimming and J lost 5 bases; unmatched junction nucleotides: 9. Looked up from germline, CDR1 is SNHLY and CDR2 is FYNNEI. The CDR3 bases are TGTGCCAGCAAGGGAGCGGGAGGGCCCGTAGATACGCAGTATTTT. It translates to CASKGAGGPVDTQYF.

The chain combines TRBV2 with TRBJ2-7; TRBD2 might be the D (6 bases). The CDR3 extends over 13 amino acids. Germline V gene data show CDR1 as SNHLY and CDR2 as FYNNEI. Trimming pared 5 bases from V and 2 bases from J, leaving 10 bases between. The CDR3 DNA reads as TGTGCCAGCAGTCTTCCGGGAGCCTACGAGCAGTACTTC. Translated: CASSLPGAYEQYF.

The chain is built from TRBV19 and TRBJ2-7; 7 bases line up with TRBD2. Germline assignment: CDR1 LNHDA and CDR2 SQIVND (reference sequence). The CDR3 is 14 amino acids. V lost 3 bases and J lost 4; bases outside the gene matches: 6. The CDR3 nucleotides are TGTGCCAGTAGTATTTATGGGGGGGAATACGAGCAGTACTTC. This encodes CASSIYGGEYEQYF.

This rearrangement joins TRBV3-1 (or the pseudogene TRBV3-2) to TRBJ2-7; possible D gene TRBD1, 5 bases. Germline V gene lookup returns CDR1 LGHDT and CDR2 YNNKEL (reference sequence). The CDR3 runs to 13 residues. V lost 1 base and J 5 bases, leaving 9 bases between the germline ends. The CDR3 loop is CASSQGWTNEQYF. The CDR3 DNA reads as TGTGCCAGCAGCCAAGGGTGGACAAACGAGCAGTACTTC.

The J gene is TRBJ1-1, the V gene TRBV30; possibly TRBD1 for D (6 bases). This CDR3 contains 14 residues. V gave up 0 bases and J gave up 3 bases, with 11 bases separating them. The germline V gene has CDR1 GTSNPN and CDR2 SVGIG (reference sequence). The CDR3 sequence is CAWSVTGRYTEAFF. CDR3 coding DNA: TGTGCCTGGAGTGTAACAGGGCGGTACACTGAAGCTTTCTTT. The full variable domain, its missing parts supplied by reference TRBV30 and TRBJ1-1, is SQTIHQWPATLVQPVGSPLSLECTVEGTSNPNLYWYRQAAGRGLQLLFYSVGIGQISSEVPQNLSASRPQDRQFILSSKKLLLSDSGFYLCAWSVTGRYTEAFFGQGTRLTVV.

V is TRBV5-8 and J is TRBJ2-7; no firm D call. V was clipped by 0 bases and J by 3 bases, with 7 bases between them. The length of the CDR3 is 13 residues. Germline lookup yields CDR1 SGHTS and CDR2 YDEGEE. In DNA, the CDR3 is TGTGCCAGCAGCTTGGCCCGGTTCTACGAGCAGTACTTC. It yields the protein CASSLARFYEQYF.

This clone was seen a handful of times. The CDR3 DNA follows: TGTGCCAGCAGCTTGCAGGGATCTGGAAACACCATATATTTT. Its translation is CASSLQGSGNTIYF. The genes are TRBV5-5 and TRBJ1-3; the D gene is possibly TRBD1 (5 bases). Germline lookup yields CDR1 SGHKS and CDR2 YYEKEE (reference sequence). The CDR3 consists of 14 residues. The germline V and J ends were trimmed by 1 base and 1 base, with 6 bases remaining between them. The full variable domain, in which reference TRBV5-5 and TRBJ1-3 provide the parts outside the CDR3, is DAGVTQSPTHLIKTRGQQVTLRCSPISGHKSVSWYQQVLGQGPQFIFQYYEKEERGRGNFPDRFSARQFPNYSSELNVNALLLGDSALYLCASSLQGSGNTIYFGEGSWLTVV.

Remarks on this clone: A read error may produce the germline difference seen at one junction end. The chain links TRBV6-5 to TRBJ2-2, with 10 bases fitting TRBD1. This CDR3 contains 15 residues. From germline, CDR1 is MNHEY and CDR2 SVGAGI. The CDR3 nucleotides are TGTGCCAGCAGGCTGGGACAGGGGAACTCCGGGGAGCTGTTTTTT. This codes for CASRLGQGNSGELFF.

V and J are TRBV5-6 and TRBJ2-7; TRBD2 aligns across 7 bases. J lost 1 base, V lost 6 bases, and 13 bases had no gene match. From germline, CDR1 is SGHDT and CDR2 YYEEEE. This CDR3 region has 16 residues. CDR3 coding DNA: TGTGCCAGCACCTTAGGATTAGCGGGCCCTTCCTACGAGCAGTACTTC. Protein: CASTLGLAGPSYEQYF.

This clone showed up just a few times. The J gene is TRBJ1-6, the V gene TRBV7-2; maybe TRBD1 (5 bases). Germline lookup yields CDR1 SGHTA and CDR2 FQGNSA. V dropped 1 base and J dropped 10 bases, with 8 bases sitting between them. The CDR3 sequence is 13 residues long. Here the CDR3 reads CASSLVGQSPLHF. CDR3 DNA sequence: TGTGCCAGCAGCTTAGTGGGGCAATCACCCCTCCACTTT.

V and J are TRBV11-2 and TRBJ2-3, with 11 bases matching TRBD2. The trim removed 4 bases at V and 9 bases at J, leaving 12 bases unmatched. Germline V gives CDR1 SGHAT, CDR2 FQNNGV. The CDR3 spans 16 residues. The CDR3 here is CASSSLAGGARLTQYF. CDR3 sequence (DNA): TGTGCCAGCAGCTCCCTAGCGGGGGGCGCCCGTTTGACGCAGTATTTT.

This sequence joins TRBV7-2 and TRBJ1-1; no reliable D call. V lost 5 bases to trimming and J lost 1 base, with 14 bases between them. CDR3 length: 15 amino acids. Germline CDR1 SGHTA, CDR2 FQGNSA. The CDR3 here is CASSQRAGENTEAFF. The CDR3 DNA reads as TGTGCCAGCAGCCAACGGGCCGGGGAGAACACTGAAGCTTTCTTT.

This chain joins TRBV7-3 and TRBJ1-6; 9 nucleotides agree with TRBD1. Germline CDR1 and CDR2: SGHTA and FQGTGA. This CDR3 has 16 residues. Trimming cost V 1 base and J 4 bases; bases outside gene matches: 2. CDR3 coding DNA: TGTGCCAGCAGCTTAAGGGGACAGGGTTATAATTCACCCCTCCACTTT. This codes for CASSLRGQGYNSPLHF.

This clone was seen only once. The chain is built from TRBV19 and TRBJ2-3, with TRBD2 matching 10 bases. Germline loops: CDR1 LNHDA, CDR2 SQIVND (reference sequence). The CDR3 consists of 16 residues. The ends lost 4 bases at V and 11 bases at J; junction bases unmatched: 15. Written as DNA, the CDR3 is TGTGCCAGTAGTACAGCTAGCGGGGGCCGCCAGGGTGAGCAGTATTTT. Translation: CASSTASGGRQGEQYF.

The chain has TRBV5-1 and TRBJ1-5; D call uncertain. With 1 base removed from V and 7 bases from J, the gap between germline ends came to 3 bases. The CDR3 length is 11 residues. Germline assignment: CDR1 SGHRS and CDR2 YFSETQ. The CDR3 loop is CASSLSQPQHF. CDR3 nucleotide sequence: TGCGCCAGCAGCTTGTCGCAGCCCCAGCATTTT.

This clone was seen only a few times. The rearrangement links TRBV19 to TRBJ1-5; TRBD1 agrees at 7 bases. Germline CDR1 is LNHDA and CDR2 is SQIVND (reference sequence). Trimming took 4 bases from V and 0 from J; bases not matched to a gene: 6. The CDR3 loop spans 16 amino acids. The CDR3 spells CASSTGTVYSNQPQHF. The CDR3 coding sequence is TGTGCCAGTAGTACCGGGACAGTATATAGCAATCAGCCCCAGCATTTT.

The J gene is TRBJ2-5, the V gene TRBV7-8; TRBD1 matches 12 bases. The CDR3 has 15 residues. V gave up 5 bases and J gave up 5 bases; unmatched junction bases: 6. Germline CDR1 SGHVS, CDR2 FQNEAQ. The CDR3 DNA follows: TGTGCCAGCAGCAAGGGACAGGGGGCCTGGGAGACCCAGTACTTC. This sequence encodes CASSKGQGAWETQYF.

The chain employs TRBV6-5 and TRBJ1-6; D is possibly TRBD1 (5 bases). The CDR3 consists of 14 residues. Trimming left V 10 bases short and J 6 bases short, with 16 bases between. Germline CDR1 reads MNHEY; CDR2 reads SVGAGI. The CDR3 DNA reads TGTGCCACCTACAGGACCGTTGGTAATTCACCCCTCCACTTT. It encodes CATYRTVGNSPLHF.

This chain uses TRBV3-1 (or the pseudogene TRBV3-2) with TRBJ1-5; TRBD1 agrees at 7 bases. Trimming removed 1 base from V and 3 bases from J; junction bases left unmatched: 15. The germline V gene has CDR1 LGHDT and CDR2 YNNKEL (reference sequence). The CDR3 length is 19 residues. CDR3 sequence (DNA): TGTGCCAGCAGCCAAGGATTAGTAGAACAGGGGCCATCCAATCAGCCCCAGCATTTT. Its translation is CASSQGLVEQGPSNQPQHF.

The rearrangement uses TRBV5-4 and TRBJ1-2, with D perhaps matching TRBD1 (5 bases). Germline V lookup: CDR1 SGHNT, CDR2 YYREEE (reference sequence). V gave up 0 bases and J gave up 5 bases, with 14 bases separating them. The CDR3 extends over 15 amino acids. CDR3 sequence reads: CASSLAQGRVYGYTF. DNA of the CDR3: TGTGCCAGCAGCTTGGCCCAAGGCAGGGTTTATGGCTACACCTTC.

The genes are TRBV20-1 and TRBJ2-7, with 10 positions matching TRBD1. Germline trimming cut 3 bases from V and 4 bases from J; bases unmatched to any gene: 3. CDR1 is DFQATT and CDR2 is SNEGSKA in the germline V gene (reference sequence). The CDR3 loop spans 13 amino acids. The CDR3 sequence: CSASGQGVYEQYF. The DNA of the CDR3 is TGCAGTGCTAGTGGACAGGGGGTTTACGAGCAGTACTTC.

This sequence joins TRBV27 and TRBJ1-2; the match to TRBD1 covers 7 bases. The CDR3 covers 16 residues. Germline values: CDR1 MNHEY, CDR2 SMNVEV (reference sequence). V shed 4 bases, J shed 5 bases, and the junction held 13 bases outside the gene matches. The CDR3 sequence: CASSSHQGDEVYGYTF. The CDR3 DNA is TGTGCCAGCAGTTCCCATCAGGGGGATGAGGTTTATGGCTACACCTTC.

The genes are TRBV12-3 or TRBV12-4 and TRBJ2-5; 9 positions match TRBD1. The CDR3 sequence is 13 residues long. Losses at the gene ends were 6 bases for V and 4 bases for J; bases not matched to a gene: 3. CDR3: CASSGQGLETQYF. Written as DNA, the CDR3 is TGTGCCAGCAGCGGACAGGGGCTAGAGACCCAGTACTTC.

This sequence joins TRBV5-4 and TRBJ2-5; D possibly corresponds to TRBD2 (5 bases). V dropped 3 bases and J dropped 5 bases, with 11 bases sitting between them. Germline CDR1 and CDR2: SGHNT and YYREEE (reference sequence). CDR3 length: 13 amino acids. The CDR3 spells CASSSWTGETQYF. As DNA, the CDR3 is TGTGCCAGCAGCTCCTGGACGGGGGAGACCCAGTACTTC.

The chain recombines TRBV10-1 with TRBJ2-3, with D maybe TRBD1 (5 bases). The CDR3 extends over 13 amino acids. Trimming took 7 bases from V and 3 from J, leaving 11 bases between them. The V gene's germline CDR1 is WNHNN and CDR2 SYGVQD (reference sequence). The CDR3 loop is CASNPTATDTQYF. In nucleotides, the CDR3 is TGCGCCAGCAACCCGACAGCGACAGATACGCAGTATTTT.

This rearrangement joins TRBV19 to TRBJ2-5; 8 nucleotides agree with TRBD1. This CDR3 has 14 residues. The germline V gene encodes CDR1 LNHDA and CDR2 SQIVND (reference sequence). V lost 7 bases to trimming and J lost 3 bases; unmatched junction nucleotides: 7. The CDR3 coding sequence is TGTGCCAGTACAAAGACAGGGGCTAAAGAGACCCAGTACTTC. This codes for CASTKTGAKETQYF.

The chain has TRBV29-1 and TRBJ1-2; D is uncertain. Germline CDR1 and CDR2: SQVTM and ANQGSEA. The V end lost 7 bases, the J end lost 3 bases, and 15 bases lay between the germline ends. The CDR3 length is 13 residues. CDR3 sequence: CSAGYRDYYGYTF. In nucleotides, the CDR3 is TGCAGCGCCGGTTACCGGGATTACTATGGCTACACCTTC.

The V and J genes are TRBV20-1 and TRBJ2-7; unclear D gene. In germline, CDR1 is DFQATT, CDR2 SNEGSKA (reference sequence). CDR3 length equals 11 residues. Trimming took 3 bases from V and 3 from J, leaving 6 bases between them. The chain's CDR3 is CSASDNYEQYF. In nucleotides, the CDR3 is TGCAGTGCTAGTGACAACTACGAGCAGTACTTC.

This clone was observed a single time. This chain links TRBV6-5 with TRBJ2-5; tentative D call: TRBD1 (5 bases). CDR1 is MNHEY, CDR2 SVGAGI, per germline. CDR3 length: 14 residues. The V end was cut by 6 bases, the J end by 0 bases, with 11 bases between. The chain's CDR3 is CASSRDSDQETQYF. The CDR3 DNA reads as TGTGCCAGCAGCCGCGACAGCGACCAAGAGACCCAGTACTTC.

Remarks on this clone: The junction does not match germline at one end; this may be a read error. The chain combines TRBV19 with TRBJ2-1; TRBD2 matches at 9 bases. In germline, CDR1 is LNHDA, CDR2 SQIVND (reference sequence). The CDR3 length is 16 residues. CDR3 DNA: TGTGCCAGTAGCATAGCCCGGACTAGCGTCTACAATGAGCAGTTCTTC. It specifies CASSIARTSVYNEQFF. Complete variable domain (other parts from reference TRBV19 and TRBJ2-1): DGGITQSPKYLFRKEGQNVTLSCEQNLNHDAMYWYRQDPGQGLRLIYYSQIVNDFQKGDIAEGYSVSREKKESFPLTVTSAQKNPTAFYLCASSIARTSVYNEQFFGPGTRLTVL.